This TCR beta chain was retrieved from a study of T cells in Graves' hyperthyroidism and ophthalmopathy. TCR beta CDR3 region amplification was performed from RNA transcripts. The primer set for the first-round RT-PCR of the TCR CDR3 was HTBI. MiXCR, run by TCRdb on the multiplex PCR reads, gives a single entry per CDR3 protein. The table lists around 420,000 distinct CDR3 sequences, roughly 13% of them singletons. Trimming removed 3 bases at V and 1 base at J, with 7 bases between. The CDR3 spans 14 residues. The V gene's germline CDR1 is KGHSH and CDR2 LQKENI. The chain combines TRBV18 with TRBJ1-5; D unclear. The receptor was isolated from a woman aged 18-29 years with Graves' hyperthyroidism. Sample: blood. The CDR3 loop is CASSPTRSNQPQHF. The CDR3 nucleotides are TGTGCCAGCTCACCGACCCGGAGCAATCAGCCCCAGCATTTT.